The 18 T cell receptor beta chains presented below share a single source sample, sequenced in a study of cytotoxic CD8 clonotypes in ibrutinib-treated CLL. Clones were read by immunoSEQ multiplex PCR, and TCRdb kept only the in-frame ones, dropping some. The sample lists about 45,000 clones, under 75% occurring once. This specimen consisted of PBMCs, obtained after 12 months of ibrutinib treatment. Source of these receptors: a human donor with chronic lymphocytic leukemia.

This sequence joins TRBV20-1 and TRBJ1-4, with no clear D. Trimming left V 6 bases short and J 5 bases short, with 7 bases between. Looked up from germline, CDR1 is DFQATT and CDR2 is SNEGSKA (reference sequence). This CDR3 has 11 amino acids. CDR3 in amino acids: CSANVNEKLFF. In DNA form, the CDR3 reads TGCAGTGCAAACGTCAATGAAAAACTGTTTTTT.

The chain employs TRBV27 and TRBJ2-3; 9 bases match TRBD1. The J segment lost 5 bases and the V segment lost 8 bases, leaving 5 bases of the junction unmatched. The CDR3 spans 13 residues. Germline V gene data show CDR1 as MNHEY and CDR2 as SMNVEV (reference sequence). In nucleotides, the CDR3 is TGTGCCAGCCGGACAGGGGCGGTAGATACGCAGTATTTT. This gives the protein CASRTGAVDTQYF.

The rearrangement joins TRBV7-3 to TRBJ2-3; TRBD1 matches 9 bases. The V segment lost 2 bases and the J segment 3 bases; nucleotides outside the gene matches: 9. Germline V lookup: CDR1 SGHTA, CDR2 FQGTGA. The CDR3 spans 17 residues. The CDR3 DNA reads TGTGCCAGCAGCTTACTGACAGGGGGTAGTGGGACAGATACGCAGTATTTT. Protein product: CASSLLTGGSGTDTQYF.

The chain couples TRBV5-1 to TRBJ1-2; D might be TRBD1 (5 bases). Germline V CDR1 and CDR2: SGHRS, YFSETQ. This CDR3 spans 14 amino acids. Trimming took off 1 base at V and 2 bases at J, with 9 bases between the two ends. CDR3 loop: CASSLIDSNYGYTF. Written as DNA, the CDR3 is TGCGCCAGCAGCTTGATAGACAGCAACTATGGCTACACCTTC.

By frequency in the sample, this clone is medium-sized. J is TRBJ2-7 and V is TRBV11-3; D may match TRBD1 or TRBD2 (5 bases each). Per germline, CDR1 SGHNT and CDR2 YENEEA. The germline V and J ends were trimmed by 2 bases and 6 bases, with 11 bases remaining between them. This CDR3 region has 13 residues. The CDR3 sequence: CASSLFLGGEQYF. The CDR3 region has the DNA TGTGCCAGCAGCTTATTCCTTGGGGGCGAGCAGTACTTC.

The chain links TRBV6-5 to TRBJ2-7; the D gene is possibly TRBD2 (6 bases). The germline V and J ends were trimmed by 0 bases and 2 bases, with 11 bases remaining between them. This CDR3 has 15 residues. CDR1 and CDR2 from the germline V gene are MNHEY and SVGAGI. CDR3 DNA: TGTGCCAGCAGTTACTCGGGGGGAGTAACCTACGAGCAGTACTTC. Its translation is CASSYSGGVTYEQYF.

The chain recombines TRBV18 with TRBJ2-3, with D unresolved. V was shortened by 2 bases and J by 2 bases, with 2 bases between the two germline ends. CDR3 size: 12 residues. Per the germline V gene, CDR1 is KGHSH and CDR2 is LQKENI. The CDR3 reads CASSPYTDTQYF. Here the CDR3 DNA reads TGTGCCAGCTCACCATACACAGATACGCAGTATTTT. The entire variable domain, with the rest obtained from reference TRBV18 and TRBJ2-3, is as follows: NAGVMQNPRHLVRRRGQEARLRCSPMKGHSHVYWYRQLPEEGLKFMVYLQKENIIDESGMPKERFSAEFPKEGPSILRIQQVVRGDSAAYFCASSPYTDTQYFGPGTRLTVL.

CDR3 sequence: CASSPGGSGDSSYNEQFF. CDR3 DNA: TGTGCCAGCAGCCCCGGGGGTTCAGGGGACAGCTCCTACAATGAGCAGTTCTTC. This rearrangement joins TRBV9 to TRBJ2-1, with D possibly TRBD1 on 7 matching bases. The CDR3 runs to 18 residues. The V gene's germline CDR1 is SGDLS and CDR2 YYNGEE. Trimming removed 4 bases at V and 0 bases at J, with 20 bases between.

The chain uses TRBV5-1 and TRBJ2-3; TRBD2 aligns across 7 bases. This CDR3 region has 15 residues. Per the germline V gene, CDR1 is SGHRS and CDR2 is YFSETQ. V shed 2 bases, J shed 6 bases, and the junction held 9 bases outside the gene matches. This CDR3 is CASSFQGSTSDTQYF. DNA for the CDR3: TGCGCCAGCAGCTTTCAGGGATCGACTAGCGATACGCAGTATTTT.

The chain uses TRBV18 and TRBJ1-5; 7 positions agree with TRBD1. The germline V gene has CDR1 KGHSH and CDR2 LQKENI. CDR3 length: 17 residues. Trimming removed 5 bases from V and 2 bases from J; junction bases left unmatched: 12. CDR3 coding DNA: TGTGCCAGCTCAGACCGGGACAGCCTACAGGGCAATCAGCCCCAGCATTTT. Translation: CASSDRDSLQGNQPQHF.

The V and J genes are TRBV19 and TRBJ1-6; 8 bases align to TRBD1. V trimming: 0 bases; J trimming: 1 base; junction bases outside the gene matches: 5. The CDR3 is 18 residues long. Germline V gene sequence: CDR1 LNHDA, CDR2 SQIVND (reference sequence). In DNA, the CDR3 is TGTGCCAGTAGTATAGATTCGCACAGGGGGTCCTATAATTCACCCCTCCACTTT. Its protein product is CASSIDSHRGSYNSPLHF.

The CDR3 region has the DNA TGTGCCAGCAGTTTCTCGGCAGGACCTAACTATGGCTACACCTTC. This gives the protein CASSFSAGPNYGYTF. V is TRBV28 and J is TRBJ1-2; no definite D call. Germline-derived CDR1 and CDR2 are MDHEN and SYDVKM. CDR3 size: 15 residues. The V end was cut by 3 bases, the J end by 0 bases, with 11 bases between.

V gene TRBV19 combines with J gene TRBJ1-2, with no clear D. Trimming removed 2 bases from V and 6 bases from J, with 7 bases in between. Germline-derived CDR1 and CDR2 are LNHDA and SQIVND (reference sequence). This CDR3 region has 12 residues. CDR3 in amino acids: CASSIRTDGYTF. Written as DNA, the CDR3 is TGTGCCAGTAGTATAAGGACGGATGGCTACACCTTC.

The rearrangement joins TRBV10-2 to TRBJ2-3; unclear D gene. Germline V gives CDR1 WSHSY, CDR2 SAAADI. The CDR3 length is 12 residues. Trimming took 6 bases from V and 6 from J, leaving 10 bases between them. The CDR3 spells CASSFKRDTQYF. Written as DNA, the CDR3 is TGCGCCAGCAGCTTCAAGAGGGATACGCAGTATTTT.

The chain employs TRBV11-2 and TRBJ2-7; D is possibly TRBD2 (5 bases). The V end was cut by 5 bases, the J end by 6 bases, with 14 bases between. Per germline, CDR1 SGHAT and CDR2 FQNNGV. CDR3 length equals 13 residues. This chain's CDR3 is CASSPENRGEQYF. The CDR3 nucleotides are TGTGCCAGCAGCCCGGAAAATCGGGGCGAGCAGTACTTC.

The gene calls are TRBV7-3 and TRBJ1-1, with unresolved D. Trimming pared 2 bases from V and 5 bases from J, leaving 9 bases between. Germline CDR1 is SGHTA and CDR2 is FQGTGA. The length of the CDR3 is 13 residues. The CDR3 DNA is TGTGCCAGCAGCTTACAGAGTACTACTGAAGCTTTCTTT. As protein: CASSLQSTTEAFF.

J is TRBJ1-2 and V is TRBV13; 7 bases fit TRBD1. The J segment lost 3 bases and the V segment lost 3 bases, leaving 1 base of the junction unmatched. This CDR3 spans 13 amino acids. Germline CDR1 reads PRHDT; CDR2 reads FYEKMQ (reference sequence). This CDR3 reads CASSFDRDYGYTF. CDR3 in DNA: TGTGCCAGCAGCTTCGACAGGGACTATGGCTACACCTTC. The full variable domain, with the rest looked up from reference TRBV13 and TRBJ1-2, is AAGVIQSPRHLIKEKRETATLKCYPIPRHDTVYWYQQGPGQDPQFLISFYEKMQSDKGSIPDRFSAQQFSDYHSELNMSSLELGDSALYFCASSFDRDYGYTFGSGTRLTVV.

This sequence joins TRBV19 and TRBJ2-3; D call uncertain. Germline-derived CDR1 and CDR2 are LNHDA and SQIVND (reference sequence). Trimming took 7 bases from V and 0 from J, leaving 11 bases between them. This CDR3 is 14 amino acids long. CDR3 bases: TGTGCCAGTACTGGGTTGGGGAGCACAGATACGCAGTATTTT. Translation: CASTGLGSTDTQYF.